The 27 T cell receptor beta chains in this list originate from one sample, sequenced in a study of blood T cell repertoires in COVID-19 (dated by TCRdb to between 2020 and 2021). Libraries were built with the immunoSEQ multiplex PCR assay. TCRdb took this table from immuneACCESS and kept in-frame rearrangements with V and J called. Such tables lack part of the clones; where checked against another copy, unresolved V genes explain under half of the gap, and the rest is unexplained. The sample table records roughly 250,000 clones; around 90% of these occur just once. 2% to 2.5% of the sample lies in the top ten. Input material: PBMCs or T cells enriched from blood (not recorded which). Receptors were obtained from a woman aged 40 to 49 with acute COVID-19.

The chain joins TRBV6-5 to TRBJ2-2; D gene ambiguous. The CDR3 loop spans 12 amino acids. Trimming stripped 4 bases from V and 4 bases from J, with 4 bases between. Germline-derived CDR1 and CDR2 are MNHEY and SVGAGI. The CDR3 nucleotides are TGTGCCAGCAGTTTCAGCACCGGGGAGCTGTTTTTT. It translates to CASSFSTGELFF.

This clone appeared once. The V and J genes are TRBV6-5 and TRBJ1-1; D is possibly TRBD1 (6 bases). This CDR3 spans 13 amino acids. Looked up from germline, CDR1 is MNHEY and CDR2 is SVGAGI. Trimming removed 2 bases from V and 5 bases from J, with 9 bases in between. The CDR3 region is CASSYRGGTEAFF. The DNA of the CDR3 is TGTGCCAGCAGTTACAGGGGGGGAACTGAAGCTTTCTTT.

The chain couples TRBV28 to TRBJ2-1; D might be TRBD2 (5 bases). Between the trimmed V and J ends, which lost 1 base and 5 bases, there was a span of 21 bases. This CDR3 has 18 amino acids. Germline V lookup: CDR1 MDHEN, CDR2 SYDVKM. Here the CDR3 reads CASSLSGLADILHNEQFF. The DNA for the CDR3 is TGTGCCAGCAGTTTATCGGGTCTAGCCGATATCCTGCACAATGAGCAGTTCTTC.

The rearrangement links TRBV7-9 to TRBJ2-5; D is undetermined. Germline CDR1 and CDR2: SEHNR and FQNEAQ (reference sequence). The CDR3 is made up of 15 amino acids. Trimming left V 0 bases short and J 2 bases short, with 10 bases between. The CDR3 DNA reads as TGTGCCAGCAGCTTAGCGAGGCCAGTACAAGAGACCCAGTACTTC. Its translation: CASSLARPVQETQYF. Using reference TRBV7-9 and TRBJ2-5 for the parts outside the CDR3, the full variable domain is DTGVSQNPRHKITKRGQNVTFRCDPISEHNRLYWYRQTLGQGPEFLTYFQNEAQLEKSRLLSDRFSAERPKGSFSTLEIQRTEQGDSAMYLCASSLARPVQETQYFGPGTRLLVL.

The rearrangement joins TRBV11-2 to TRBJ1-5; no clear D gene. The V gene's germline CDR1 is SGHAT and CDR2 FQNNGV. CDR3 length: 15 amino acids. Trimming cost V 5 bases and J 2 bases, with 13 bases left between them. The CDR3 region is CASSRGRMGNQPQHF. The CDR3 nucleotides are TGTGCCAGCAGCCGAGGTAGGATGGGCAATCAGCCCCAGCATTTT.

The V and J genes are TRBV6-5 and TRBJ2-1, with 7 bases matching TRBD2. The CDR3 runs 14 residues. The V segment lost 8 bases and the J segment 6 bases; nucleotides outside the gene matches: 10. Germline CDR1 MNHEY, CDR2 SVGAGI. Written as DNA, the CDR3 is TGTGCCAGCGATAGGCTAGCGGCCCGCAATGAGCAGTTCTTC. This encodes CASDRLAARNEQFF.

The chain joins TRBV7-3 to TRBJ2-3; TRBD2 agrees at 9 bases. The CDR3 is 15 residues long. The V and J ends lost 5 bases and 3 bases, in that order; junction bases with no gene match: 6. Germline CDR1 SGHTA, CDR2 FQGTGA. CDR3 nucleotides: TGTGCCAGCAGCGCCTTTGCGGGAGGGACAGATACGCAGTATTTT. It yields the protein CASSAFAGGTDTQYF.

The chain combines TRBV7-6 with TRBJ2-1, with TRBD2 matching 9 bases. CDR3 size: 13 residues. Germline V gene lookup returns CDR1 SGHVS and CDR2 FNYEAQ. After removal of 2 bases from V and 7 bases from J, the junction contained 0 bases not matched to a gene. The CDR3 loop is CASSLSGGNEQFF. The CDR3 DNA reads as TGTGCCAGCAGCTTAAGCGGGGGGAATGAGCAGTTCTTC.

The chain combines TRBV7-2 with TRBJ1-5; D perhaps matches TRBD1 (5 bases). The CDR3 extends over 14 amino acids. The V end was cut by 0 bases, the J end by 6 bases, with 9 bases between. Looked up from germline, CDR1 is SGHTA and CDR2 is FQGNSA. The CDR3 is CASSLAGGTQPQHF. The CDR3 DNA reads as TGTGCCAGCAGCTTAGCGGGGGGGACTCAGCCCCAGCATTTT.

The gene calls are TRBV30 and TRBJ2-1; 8 bases fit TRBD2. Germline trimming cut 1 base from V and 9 bases from J; bases unmatched to any gene: 5. Germline V CDR1 and CDR2: GTSNPN, SVGIG (reference sequence). The CDR3 is made up of 13 amino acids. The CDR3 here is CAWSALAGGEQFF. CDR3 nucleotides: TGTGCCTGGAGTGCGCTAGCGGGCGGTGAGCAGTTCTTC.

In the case of this clone: Different DNA sequences within this sample yield the same CDR3. The chain combines TRBV4-1 with TRBJ1-1; 9 bases fit TRBD1. The CDR3 spans 13 residues. In germline, CDR1 is MGHRA, CDR2 YSYEKL. J was trimmed by 4 bases and V by 3 bases; bases with no gene match: 0. The CDR3 DNA is TGCGCCAGCAGCCAGGACAGGGGCACTGAAGCTTTCTTT. This encodes CASSQDRGTEAFF.

The chain couples TRBV3-1 (or the pseudogene TRBV3-2) to TRBJ1-4, with 9 bases aligning to TRBD1. Germline CDR1 LGHDT, CDR2 YNNKEL (reference sequence). The V gene end was trimmed by 5 bases and the J gene end by 10 bases; junction bases not matched to a gene: 8. The CDR3 contains 14 residues. The CDR3 nucleotides are TGTGCCAGCAGCGTACAGGGGGCTGCGGGAAAACTGTTTTTT. Protein sequence: CASSVQGAAGKLFF.

The V gene is TRBV29-1, the J gene TRBJ2-1; D not resolved. The CDR3 loop spans 13 amino acids. The ends were cut back, 4 bases at V and 7 bases at J, with 14 bases in the middle. Germline CDR1 and CDR2: SQVTM and ANQGSEA. CDR3 in amino acids: CSVVAPNTNEQFF. CDR3 DNA: TGCAGCGTTGTGGCCCCCAACACGAATGAGCAGTTCTTC.

The V call is TRBV15, the J call TRBJ2-7; 8 nucleotides line up with TRBD1. Germline assignment: CDR1 LNHNV and CDR2 YYDKDF (reference sequence). V was pared by 1 base and J by 1 base, with 9 bases of the junction left unmatched. The CDR3 runs 17 residues. The CDR3, as DNA: TGTGCCACCAGCAGAGGTTGGGGACAGGTGGGATCCTACGAGCAGTACTTC. It yields the protein CATSRGWGQVGSYEQYF.

The CDR3 loop reads CASSYLRVVNTEAFF. CDR3 nucleotides: TGTGCCAGCAGTTATCTCAGGGTAGTGAACACTGAAGCTTTCTTT. This chain connects TRBV6-2 or TRBV6-3 to TRBJ1-1; tentative D call: TRBD1 (5 bases). Germline V gives CDR1 MNHEY, CDR2 SVGEGT. This CDR3 is 15 amino acids long. The germline V and J ends were trimmed by 3 bases and 0 bases, with 11 bases remaining between them.

The chain links TRBV6-2 or TRBV6-3 to TRBJ2-7; 8 bases are shared with TRBD2. Per the germline V gene, CDR1 is MNHEY and CDR2 is SVGEGT. Losses at the gene ends were 4 bases for V and 1 base for J; bases not matched to a gene: 9. The CDR3 has 16 residues. Here the CDR3 reads CASSSQGGGRSYEQYF. The DNA of the CDR3 is TGTGCCAGCAGTTCCCAAGGTGGCGGGAGGTCCTACGAGCAGTACTTC.

This sequence joins TRBV28 and TRBJ1-1, with D unclear. V dropped 6 bases and J dropped 1 base, with 12 bases sitting between them. This CDR3 comprises 14 residues. Germline CDR1 is MDHEN and CDR2 is SYDVKM. CDR3: CASSPYRENTEAFF. DNA for the CDR3: TGTGCCAGCAGCCCTTACCGGGAGAACACTGAAGCTTTCTTT.

The chain combines TRBV2 with TRBJ1-1, with D hard to call. V lost 6 bases to trimming and J lost 12 bases, with 14 bases between them. CDR1 SNHLY and CDR2 FYNNEI come from the germline V gene. The CDR3 sequence is 11 residues long. Written as DNA, the CDR3 is TGTGCCAGCAGGGCCGAAGGGAGGACTTTCTTT. This sequence encodes CASRAEGRTFF.

The chain carries TRBV27 and TRBJ2-1, with 11 bases fitting TRBD2. Germline trimming cut 10 bases from V and 6 bases from J; bases unmatched to any gene: 8. The CDR3 runs 14 residues. The germline gives CDR1 MNHEY, CDR2 SMNVEV (reference sequence). The CDR3 DNA reads as TGTGCCATTGGTGCCGGGACTAGCGGCAATGAGCAGTTCTTC. Amino acids: CAIGAGTSGNEQFF.

The chain joins TRBV5-6 to TRBJ1-2, with TRBD1 matching over 9 bases. This CDR3 has 14 residues. From germline, CDR1 is SGHDT and CDR2 YYEEEE. V shed 4 bases, J shed 4 bases, and the junction held 5 bases outside the gene matches. The chain's CDR3 is CASSRLDRGYGYTF. In DNA form, the CDR3 reads TGTGCCAGCAGCCGCCTGGACAGGGGCTATGGCTACACCTTC.

This chain joins TRBV20-1 and TRBJ1-1; D is uncertain. The CDR3 length is 16 residues. Trimming stripped 3 bases from V and 5 bases from J, with 22 bases between. Germline V gene data show CDR1 as DFQATT and CDR2 as SNEGSKA (reference sequence). CDR3 sequence: CSASQSRGPTKTEAFF. CDR3 coding DNA: TGCAGTGCTAGTCAGTCACGAGGGCCAACAAAGACTGAAGCTTTCTTT.

V usage is TRBV3-1 (or the pseudogene TRBV3-2) and J usage is TRBJ1-2; 9 bases are a match to TRBD1. The V gene end was trimmed by 2 bases and the J gene end by 4 bases; junction bases not matched to a gene: 2. The CDR3 sequence is 14 residues long. Germline V lookup: CDR1 LGHDT, CDR2 YNNKEL (reference sequence). CDR3 nucleotides: TGTGCCAGCAGCCAACGGGACAGGGCCTATGGCTACACCTTC. Its protein product is CASSQRDRAYGYTF.

V gene TRBV19 combines with J gene TRBJ1-1; D perhaps matches TRBD1 (5 bases). Germline V gene sequence: CDR1 LNHDA, CDR2 SQIVND (reference sequence). V gave up 1 base and J gave up 0 bases, with 15 bases separating them. The CDR3 loop spans 17 amino acids. CDR3 bases: TGTGCCAGTAGTATAGTGGTCGCAGGGTGGGTGAACACTGAAGCTTTCTTT. It yields the protein CASSIVVAGWVNTEAFF.

This clone was recorded once. The chain is built from TRBV10-3 and TRBJ1-5, with unresolved D. V dropped 3 bases and J dropped 0 bases, with 6 bases sitting between them. The V gene's germline CDR1 is ENHRY and CDR2 SYGVKD. This CDR3 is 14 amino acids long. The CDR3 reads CAISDQVSNQPQHF. As DNA, the CDR3 is TGTGCCATCAGTGATCAGGTTAGCAATCAGCCCCAGCATTTT.

This sequence joins TRBV3-1 (or the pseudogene TRBV3-2) and TRBJ2-1, with 8 bases identical to TRBD2. After removal of 1 base from V and 8 bases from J, the junction contained 16 bases not matched to a gene. This CDR3 has 18 residues. The germline V gene encodes CDR1 LGHDT and CDR2 YNNKEL (reference sequence). In DNA form, the CDR3 reads TGTGCCAGCAGCCAAGTACGGTATAGGAGCGGGAGTAGATATGAGCAGTTCTTC. Translation gives CASSQVRYRSGSRYEQFF.

With regard to this clone: Different DNA sequences within this sample yield the same CDR3. The V call is TRBV30, the J call TRBJ1-1, with a tentative D call TRBD1 (6 bases). The germline V and J ends were trimmed by 0 bases and 5 bases, with 7 bases remaining between them. The CDR3 is made up of 12 amino acids. Germline CDR1 GTSNPN, CDR2 SVGIG (reference sequence). The CDR3 DNA follows: TGTGCCTGGAGTGTGCAGGGGACTGAAGCTTTCTTT. Residues: CAWSVQGTEAFF.

V is TRBV12-2 and J is TRBJ2-7; the table gives TRBD1 as D, unverified against the DNA. TRBV12-2 is designated a pseudogene. The CDR3 has 17 amino acids. CDR3 coding DNA: TGTGCAAGTCGCTTAGCGGGGCATCGGACAGCTGTCTACGAGCAGTACTTC. Protein product: CASRLAGHRTAVYEQYF.